This T cell receptor beta chain was recorded in a study of cytomegalovirus exposure and HLA in healthy donors. Study information: Falling in the Caucasian-associated ancestry cluster were roughly 86% of approximately 410 genotyped donors.

Trimming took off 2 bases at V and 3 bases at J, with 13 bases between the two ends. Germline V gene lookup returns CDR1 MGHRA and CDR2 YSYEKL. CDR3 length equals 15 residues. Nominally healthy donors were sampled, though unrecorded immune exposures were likely. The primer mix had 60 Vbeta and 13 Jbeta primers. Only in-frame clones appear in the TCRdb table, and some are missing; sequencing was by immunoSEQ multiplex PCR. The sample contains over 95,000 clones, 77% of which appear only once. This clone showed up just once. The sequenced material came from PBMCs. The rearrangement links TRBV4-1 to TRBJ2-5, with D possibly matching TRBD2 (6 bases). The sequence came from a man in his forties in good health and CMV-seropositive. The CDR3 here is CASSQLQGGEETQYF. Written as DNA, the CDR3 is TGCGCCAGCAGCCAATTGCAGGGCGGGGAAGAGACCCAGTACTTC.